Below are 24 T cell receptor beta chains sequenced from a single sample in a study of Graves' ophthalmopathy and Graves' hyperthyroidism. As the template, RNA transcripts were used to amplify TCR beta CDR3 regions. First-round RT-PCR used HTBI primers; second-round multiplex PCR followed. Each CDR3 protein is one row after TCRdb ran MiXCR on the multiplex PCR reads. This table has just over 600,000 distinct CDR3 sequences, 22% appearing once. Input material: peripheral blood. Every receptor here comes from a young woman with stable Graves' hyperthyroidism. Some clones in this sample may be carry-over from other donors' samples.

V gene TRBV6-1 combines with J gene TRBJ2-5; D is undetermined. Trimming shortened V by 4 bases and J by 1 base, and 16 bases separated the two germline ends. This CDR3 comprises 16 residues. Germline loops: CDR1 MNHNS, CDR2 SASEGT. CDR3 amino acids: CASSVRSRSVQETQYF. CDR3 nucleotide sequence: TGTGCCAGCAGTGTCAGGAGCCGATCCGTCCAAGAGACCCAGTACTTC.

The gene calls are TRBV11-1 and TRBJ1-1; D remains unclear. V was cut by 2 bases and J by 7 bases, with 11 bases left in between. CDR3 length equals 13 residues. Germline V lookup: CDR1 SGHAT, CDR2 FQDESV (reference sequence). CDR3 DNA sequence: TGTGCCAGCAGCTTATCATCTCGCAATGAAGCTTTCTTT. It is translated as CASSLSSRNEAFF. Together with reference TRBV11-1 and TRBJ1-1, the CDR3 gives the full variable domain: EAEVAQSPRYKITEKSQAVAFWCDPISGHATLYWYRQILGQGPELLVQFQDESVVDDSQLPKDRFSAERLKGVDSTLKIQPAELGDSAMYLCASSLSSRNEAFFGQGTRLTVV.

This clonotype was observed many times. The V gene is TRBV28, the J gene TRBJ2-2; D is possibly TRBD1 (6 bases). Germline-derived CDR1 and CDR2 are MDHEN and SYDVKM. V lost 5 bases and J 1 base, leaving 11 bases between the germline ends. The CDR3 runs 15 residues. CDR3 sequence (DNA): TGTGCCAGCAGTGCCCCGGGACAGAACACCGGGGAGCTGTTTTTT. Its translation is CASSAPGQNTGELFF. The full variable domain, its missing parts supplied by reference TRBV28 and TRBJ2-2, is DVKVTQSSRYLVKRTGEKVFLECVQDMDHENMFWYRQDPGLGLRLIYFSYDVKMKEKGDIPEGYSVSREKKERFSLILESASTNQTSMYLCASSAPGQNTGELFFGEGSRLTVL.

This clonotype was recorded at least ten times. V and J are TRBV5-1 and TRBJ2-2; no definite D call. This CDR3 contains 11 residues. Germline V gives CDR1 SGHRS, CDR2 YFSETQ. V was clipped by 0 bases and J by 11 bases, with 5 bases between them. The CDR3 nucleotides are TGCGCCAGCAGCTTGGGTCGTGAGCTGTTTTTT. It codes for CASSLGRELFF.

This clonotype was recorded many times. The CDR3 bases are TGTGCCAGTAGTGTGTGGGGATCGGGTCGGGAGACCCAGTACTTC. Translating gives CASSVWGSGRETQYF. The chain has TRBV19 and TRBJ2-5; D unclear. The V gene's germline CDR1 is LNHDA and CDR2 SQIVND (reference sequence). The V end was cut by 5 bases, the J end by 5 bases, with 18 bases between. This CDR3 is built from 15 residues.

This clonotype was seen many times. The chain has TRBV12-3 or TRBV12-4 and TRBJ1-1; D uncertain. This CDR3 spans 13 amino acids. Trimming removed 3 bases from V and 1 base from J, with 6 bases in between. The DNA for the CDR3 is TGTGCCAGCAGTTTTCTGGAGAACACTGAAGCTTTCTTT. Translating it yields CASSFLENTEAFF.

This clonotype came up many times. This chain uses TRBV10-1 with TRBJ2-5; a weak D match, TRBD1 (6 bases). This CDR3 contains 14 residues. V was shortened by 4 bases and J by 5 bases, with 14 bases between the two germline ends. From germline, CDR1 is WNHNN and CDR2 SYGVQD (reference sequence). CDR3 sequence (DNA): TGCGCCAGCAGTGCTCGACAGGTTGGGGAGACCCAGTACTTC. Translating gives CASSARQVGETQYF.

This clonotype occurred many times. CDR3 coding DNA: TGTGCCAGCAGCGTATCGGGCAGCAACTACGAGCAGTACTTC. Translated: CASSVSGSNYEQYF. This chain joins TRBV9 and TRBJ2-7; unclear D gene. Looked up from germline, CDR1 is SGDLS and CDR2 is YYNGEE. Trimming took off 1 base at V and 3 bases at J, with 11 bases between the two ends. The CDR3 has 14 residues.

This clonotype was recorded many times. The CDR3 protein is CSRDRVSPSDGYTF. The CDR3 DNA follows: TGCAGTCGGGACAGGGTTTCGCCGTCTGATGGCTACACCTTC. J is TRBJ1-2 and V is TRBV20-1; 9 positions agree with TRBD1. The CDR3 extends over 14 amino acids. Germline V gene lookup returns CDR1 DFQATT and CDR2 SNEGSKA (reference sequence). V gave up 8 bases and J gave up 6 bases; unmatched junction bases: 13.

Regarding this clonotype: One end of the junction does not line up with germline, which may come from a read error. The V gene is TRBV12-3 or TRBV12-4, the J gene TRBJ1-2; D unclear. The CDR3 is 10 residues long. Here the CDR3 DNA reads TGTGCCAGCAGTCCCATGATATCCTCCTTC. Its protein product is CASSPMISSF.

V and J are TRBV20-1 and TRBJ2-7, with D possibly being TRBD1 (5 bases). This CDR3 has 14 amino acids. Per the germline V gene, CDR1 is DFQATT and CDR2 is SNEGSKA (reference sequence). V was trimmed by 0 bases and J by 2 bases, leaving 11 bases between them. CDR3 region: CSARDRPRAYEQYF. The CDR3 bases are TGCAGTGCTAGAGATCGCCCCAGGGCCTACGAGCAGTACTTC.

This clonotype was detected only a few times. The rearrangement joins TRBV10-3 to TRBJ2-5, with TRBD1 matching over 10 bases. Germline CDR1 and CDR2: ENHRY and SYGVKD. The CDR3 is 17 amino acids. Unmatched junction bases numbered 17, after V lost 11 bases and J lost 2 bases. CDR3 sequence (DNA): TGTGCCTCTCAAGCTTTAGGGACAGGGGCCACACAAGAGACCCAGTACTTC. As protein: CASQALGTGATQETQYF.

This clonotype showed up many times. The chain links TRBV12-3 or TRBV12-4 to TRBJ1-1; weak D call: TRBD1 (6 bases). Trimming took off 8 bases at V and 7 bases at J, with 20 bases between the two ends. This CDR3 is built from 14 residues. CDR3 nucleotides: TGTGCCAGCTGTTACCTGGGGGGGGCTGGTGAAGCTTTCTTT. Its protein product is CASCYLGGAGEAFF.

The chain employs TRBV11-3 and TRBJ1-2; D not resolved. Trimming shortened V by 1 base and J by 8 bases, and 11 bases separated the two germline ends. The CDR3 sequence is 13 residues long. CDR1 and CDR2 (germline): SGHNT, YENEEA. CDR3 protein: CASSLVDWKGYTF. The CDR3 nucleotides are TGTGCCAGCAGCTTAGTAGACTGGAAAGGCTACACCTTC.

This clonotype came up a few times. The J gene is TRBJ2-5, the V gene TRBV7-9, with 10 bases identical to TRBD1. Germline assignment: CDR1 SEHNR and CDR2 FQNEAQ (reference sequence). The CDR3 loop spans 15 amino acids. V gave up 6 bases and J gave up 5 bases; unmatched junction bases: 9. CDR3 bases: TGTGCCAGCAGACCGACAGGGGGCGAATTCGAGACCCAGTACTTC. Translated, it gives CASRPTGGEFETQYF.

This clonotype was counted at least ten times. The chain links TRBV13 to TRBJ1-1, with TRBD1 matching 7 bases. The length of the CDR3 is 14 residues. Germline values: CDR1 PRHDT, CDR2 FYEKMQ (reference sequence). With 6 bases clipped from V and 4 bases from J, the junction kept 8 bases outside the gene matches. CDR3 in amino acids: CASRINAGGTEAFF. The CDR3, as DNA: TGTGCCAGCAGGATAAACGCAGGGGGCACTGAAGCTTTCTTT.

This clonotype was detected many times. The genes are TRBV6-1 and TRBJ1-5; D gene uncertain. CDR1 is MNHNS, CDR2 SASEGT, per germline. V was clipped by 1 base and J by 5 bases, with 12 bases between them. The CDR3 contains 15 residues. The CDR3 sequence: CASSEELLGHQPQHF. DNA of the CDR3: TGTGCCAGCAGTGAAGAACTTTTAGGGCATCAGCCCCAGCATTTT.

This clonotype was detected many times. The rearrangement links TRBV12-3 or TRBV12-4 to TRBJ2-5; a weak D match, TRBD1 (7 bases). Trimming stripped 4 bases from V and 5 bases from J, with 17 bases between. CDR3 length: 15 residues. CDR3: CASSSTPTGRETQYF. In DNA form, the CDR3 reads TGTGCCAGCAGTTCAACCCCGACAGGGAGGGAGACCCAGTACTTC.

This clonotype was seen many times. The gene calls are TRBV12-5 and TRBJ2-5; D not resolved. The V end was cut by 7 bases, the J end by 7 bases, with 16 bases between. The CDR3 is 13 residues long. Germline V gene data show CDR1 as LGHNT and CDR2 as FRNRAP. The CDR3 DNA reads TGTGCTAGTGAAGAGGCGCCCCGAGGGACCCAGTACTTC. Residues: CASEEAPRGTQYF.

This clonotype was found many times. V is TRBV15 and J is TRBJ1-2, with unresolved D. The CDR3 covers 14 residues. The V end lost 3 bases, the J end lost 2 bases, and 10 bases lay between the germline ends. Looked up from germline, CDR1 is LNHNV and CDR2 is YYDKDF (reference sequence). The CDR3 loop is CATSRGNRNYGYTF. The CDR3 DNA reads TGTGCCACCAGCAGGGGGAACAGAAACTATGGCTACACCTTC.

Details on this clonotype: A much larger clone sits a single nucleotide away, making a read error possible. This chain links TRBV9 with TRBJ1-2; D unclear. From germline, CDR1 is SGDLS and CDR2 YYNGEE. The CDR3 contains 15 residues. The CDR3 protein is CASSATDVANYGCTF. In DNA form, the CDR3 reads TGTGCCAGCAGCGCTACGGACGTTGCTAACTATGGCTGCACCTTC.

This clonotype was seen repeatedly, ten times or more. This chain uses TRBV29-1 with TRBJ1-5; 10 bases are shared with TRBD1. The CDR3 is 14 residues long. Germline CDR1 SQVTM, CDR2 ANQGSEA. V lost 4 bases to trimming and J lost 7 bases; unmatched junction nucleotides: 7. CDR3 coding DNA: TGCAGCGTTGTGGGGACAGGGGTAGAACAGCCCCAGCATTTT. It translates to CSVVGTGVEQPQHF.

This clonotype was counted ten times or more. The chain joins TRBV29-1 to TRBJ1-1, with 8 positions matching TRBD1. The germline CDR1 and CDR2 sequences are SQVTM and ANQGSEA. J gave up 5 bases and V 7 bases, and 9 bases lay outside the gene matches. The CDR3 loop spans 13 amino acids. CDR3 protein: CSADRTGGTEAFF. The DNA of the CDR3 is TGCAGCGCCGATCGCACAGGGGGTACTGAAGCTTTCTTT.

Concerning this clonotype itself: The junction departs from germline at one end; a sequencing error may be responsible. The chain recombines TRBV5-1 with TRBJ2-2; 9 bases are shared with TRBD2. The CDR3 has 16 amino acids. The germline gives CDR1 SGHRS, CDR2 YFSETQ. This chain's CDR3 is CASSLVSGSYVGDLFF. As DNA, the CDR3 is TGCGCCAGCAGCTTGGTTAGCGGGAGCTACGTCGGGGATCTGTTTTTT.